A selection of T cell receptor beta chains follows, all from one sample in a study of regulatory T cells in long-lasting Graves disease. Using its own MiXCR run on the multiplex PCR reads, TCRdb lists one record per CDR3 protein. The sample holds over 450,000 distinct CDR3 sequences, about 12% seen once. The same sample was also studied in work on T cells in Graves' hyperthyroidism and ophthalmopathy.

Specimen: peripheral blood mononuclear cells (PBMCs), collected at new diagnosis, from a patient treated with antithyroid drugs. The receptors were gathered from a woman aged 25 to 39 with Graves disease. Each CDR3 is given with its conserved first and last residue. D genes are given only for firm matches. Where a row states a size, it is once, few, many or the class of an expanded clone; other rows omit it.

j_call	clone_size	v_call	d_call	cdr3_nt	cdr3_aa
TRBJ1-1	few	TRBV5-6	NA	TGTGTCAGCCAAGACAGCATGAACACTGAAGCTTTCTTT	CVSQDSMNTEAFF
TRBJ2-1	many	TRBV2	NA	TGTGCCAGCAGTGACACTAGCCCCAATGAGCAGTTCTTC	CASSDTSPNEQFF
TRBJ1-6	NA	TRBV7-9	NA	TGTGCCAGCAGCGCGTTGGGGGGGAATCCCCTCCACTTT	CASSALGGNPLHF
TRBJ2-1	few	TRBV24-1	NA	TGTGCCACCAGTGCCGCATCGGGGGGCAGCTCCTACAATGAGCAGTTCTTC	CATSAASGGSSYNEQFF
TRBJ2-7	many	TRBV10-3	TRBD2	TGTGCCATCAGTGACCCGGGACTAGCGGAGACCCTTTACGAGCAGTACTTC	CAISDPGLAETLYEQYF
TRBJ2-3	many	TRBV27	NA	TGTGCCAGCAGTTTATCGGGGCTGCTCACAGATACGCAGTATTTT	CASSLSGLLTDTQYF
TRBJ2-7	many	TRBV6-1	TRBD1	TGTGCCAGCAGTGAGGGACAGGGTCTCGAGCAGTACTTC	CASSEGQGLEQYF
TRBJ1-3	many	TRBV3-1	TRBD1	TGTGCCAGCAGCCCACCGACAGGGGGTAGGGCTGGAAACACCATATATTTT	CASSPPTGGRAGNTIYF
TRBJ2-7	many	TRBV2	NA	TGTGCCAGCAGGGATCGGCGGTCCTCCTACGAGCAGTACTTC	CASRDRRSSYEQYF
TRBJ1-2	many	TRBV6-5	NA	TGTGCCAGCAGTTACTCCGGGGATCGCTACACCTTC	CASSYSGDRYTF
TRBJ2-7	many	TRBV24-1	NA	TGTGCCACCAGCTCCGGGCAGGATTACGAGCAGTACTTC	CATSSGQDYEQYF
TRBJ1-1	many	TRBV6-5	NA	TGTGCCAGCAGTTACCCGGGTTCGTGGGGTCCTGAAGCTTTCTTT	CASSYPGSWGPEAFF
TRBJ2-7	NA	TRBV11-2	NA	TGTGCCAGCACCTATCTACGTGGGGGTTCCTACGAGCAGTACTTC	CASTYLRGGSYEQYF
TRBJ2-1	NA	TRBV3-1	NA	TGTGCCAGCAGCCAAACCGGACCGCGGCCGGATCGGGTCGTGGGAGGACCCCTCTACAATGAGCAGTTCTTC	CASSQTGPRPDRVVGGPLYNEQFF
TRBJ2-1	many	TRBV13	TRBD1	TGTGCCAGCAGCCTCCGGGACAGGGGGGACAATGAGCAGTTCTTC	CASSLRDRGDNEQFF
TRBJ2-1	few	TRBV4-3	TRBD2	TGCGCCAGCAGCCCGGTGAGCGGGGACTTACACAATGAGCAGTTCTTC	CASSPVSGDLHNEQFF
TRBJ2-7	NA	TRBV20-1	NA	TGCAGTGCTACGGACGGAGCCTACGAGCAGTACTTC	CSATDGAYEQYF
TRBJ1-2	NA	TRBV29-1	NA	TGCAGCGCTCCCGGCAGGGGAGGGTCTACTAACTATGGCTACACCTTC	CSAPGRGGSTNYGYTF
TRBJ2-2	many	TRBV11-3	NA	TGTGCCAGCAGCCGGCAAAGGGGCACCGGGGAGCTGTTTTTT	CASSRQRGTGELFF
TRBJ1-1	many	TRBV3-1	NA	TGTGCCAGCAGTTTCCGGGGGCAACGGGGAGGTGAAGCTTTCTTT	CASSFRGQRGGEAFF
TRBJ2-7	NA	TRBV20-1	NA	TGCAGTGCCCCTAGAGGGGCCCAGCAGTACTTC	CSAPRGAQQYF
TRBJ2-5	NA	TRBV5-8	NA	TGTGCCAGCAGCTTTGGAACAAGCCGCCAAGAGACCCAGTACTTC	CASSFGTSRQETQYF
TRBJ2-1	few	TRBV5-1	TRBD2	TGCGCCAGCAGCCCCCGATGGGGGACGACTAGCGGGAGGTCCAACAATGAGCAGTTCTTC	CASSPRWGTTSGRSNNEQFF
TRBJ1-1	once	TRBV24-1	TRBD1	TGTGCCACCAGGACAGGGGACACTGAAGCTTTCTTT	CATRTGDTEAFF
TRBJ1-1	many	TRBV30	NA	TGTGCCTGGGGACGGATGAACACTGAAGCTTTCTTT	CAWGRMNTEAFF
TRBJ1-2	many	TRBV20-1	TRBD1	TGCAGTGCTAGTGCGACAGGGGTGGTCGGCTATGGCTACACCTTC	CSASATGVVGYGYTF
TRBJ1-5	few	TRBV6-1	NA	TGTGCCAGCAGGCCCCCGGAGGGGAATCAGCCCCAGCATTTT	CASRPPEGNQPQHF